This TCR beta chain was sequenced in a study of blood T cells in healthy people across ages. Germline lookup yields CDR1 DFQATT and CDR2 SNEGSKA (reference sequence). The CDR3 extends over 15 amino acids. The V segment lost 5 bases and the J segment 5 bases; nucleotides outside the gene matches: 12. A sample-barcoded 5' primer and a J-beta primer mix were used in a second PCR of about 7 to 12 cycles. TCRdb reprocessed the 5' RACE reads via MiXCR and lists one record per CDR3 protein. This table holds approximately 850,000 distinct CDR3 sequences, 58% found once. The sequenced sample was blood. This sequence joins TRBV20-1 and TRBJ2-1; 7 nucleotides agree with TRBD1. This clonotype was sampled from a young man in good health. The CDR3 DNA follows: TGCAGTGCTTCAGAAACGACAGGGCGAAACAATGAGCAGTTCTTC. It codes for CSASETTGRNNEQFF.